Listed here is a single TCR beta chain. It has no known antigen specificity. The record has no base qualities; no much larger clone is one base away. The trial excluded patients who had a history of autoimmune disease or were on systemic immunosuppression. Peripheral blood for TCR sequencing was collected from all dose cohorts at baseline, on cycle 4 day 1, and on cycle 7 day 1. Samples came from an open-label, multicenter, first-in-human phase I dose-escalation trial of ivuxolimab. Adults with locally advanced or metastatic head and neck squamous cell, hepatocellular, melanoma or renal cell carcinoma were enrolled in the trial. Before TCR sequencing, CD4+ T cells and CD8+ T cells from peripheral blood were sorted into separate populations. This specimen comes from a study of OX40 agonist ivuxolimab in advanced cancers. For context, the study as a whole: Ivuxolimab, which targeted the costimulatory receptor OX40 (CD134), was an agonistic, fully human IgG2 monoclonal antibody. Patients were allowed to have had prior anti-PD-1, anti-PD-L1 or anti-CTLA-4 therapy, and around 41% of the dose-escalation patients had previously received checkpoint inhibitors. The paper reports the monotherapy dose-escalation portion (N of about 47 patients) of the phase I ivuxolimab trial. Peripheral TCRbeta sequencing was intended to test whether TCR sequence diversity was altered and clonal T-cell expansion was caused by ivuxolimab. Partial responses occurred in three dose-escalation patients: two with cutaneous melanoma and one with hepatocellular carcinoma. Of the roughly 52 patients in dose escalation, about 20 had hepatocellular carcinoma, about 15 had melanoma, 9 had renal cell carcinoma and 9 had head and neck cancer. In the dose-escalation cohort, 65% to 90% of patients were male, and the mean age was approximately 55 years, with a range of roughly 20 to 85. Intravenous ivuxolimab was administered to patients every 2 weeks at six dose levels: 0.01, 0.1, 0.3, 1.5, 3 and 10 mg/kg.

Counted from cysteine to phenylalanine, this CDR3 has 13 amino acids. Of the read, only the CDR3 DNA is kept; its 39 bases are in frame from base 1. CDR1 and CDR2, per the germline V gene, are SGHTA and FQGNSA. V lost 3 bases and J lost 1 base; the stretch between them is 6 bases long. The full study reports these points: At doses from 0.1 to 3.0 mg/kg, clonal expansion was seen in both CD4+ and CD8+ blood T cells between baseline and week 6. Low levels of normalized T-cell clonal expansion were also shown by some nonresponding patients. The antigen specificity of the clonally expanded peripheral T cells was not determined. After ivuxolimab, more expanded clones were found on average in CD8+ T cells than in CD4+ T cells. In partial responders in the 0.1-3.0 mg/kg groups, normalized peripheral clonal expansion was found to be among the lowest, especially among CD8+ T cells.

Genomic DNA was extracted from sorted cells for sequencing of the TCRbeta CDR3 region. The immunoSEQ Assay was used to sequence the TCRbeta CDR3 regions. TCRdb took this table from immuneACCESS and kept in-frame rearrangements with V and J called. Such tables lack part of the clones; where checked against another copy, unresolved V genes explain under half of the gap, and the rest is unexplained. For this sample there are some 65,000 clones; roughly 84% appear just once. 0.38% of the sample goes to the ten largest clones. Recombination joined TRBV7-2 with TRBJ1-1, and perhaps TRBD1 as D gene, on 5 matching bases. This specimen was CD4+ or CD8+ T cells sorted from blood, taken in a trial of the OX40 agonist ivuxolimab. This receptor was taken from an adult with an advanced solid tumor such as melanoma, head and neck, liver or kidney cancer. The CDR3 sequence is CASSFRGNTEAFF. The sequenced DNA: TGTGCCAGCAGCTTTAGGGGGAACACTGAAGCTTTCTTT.